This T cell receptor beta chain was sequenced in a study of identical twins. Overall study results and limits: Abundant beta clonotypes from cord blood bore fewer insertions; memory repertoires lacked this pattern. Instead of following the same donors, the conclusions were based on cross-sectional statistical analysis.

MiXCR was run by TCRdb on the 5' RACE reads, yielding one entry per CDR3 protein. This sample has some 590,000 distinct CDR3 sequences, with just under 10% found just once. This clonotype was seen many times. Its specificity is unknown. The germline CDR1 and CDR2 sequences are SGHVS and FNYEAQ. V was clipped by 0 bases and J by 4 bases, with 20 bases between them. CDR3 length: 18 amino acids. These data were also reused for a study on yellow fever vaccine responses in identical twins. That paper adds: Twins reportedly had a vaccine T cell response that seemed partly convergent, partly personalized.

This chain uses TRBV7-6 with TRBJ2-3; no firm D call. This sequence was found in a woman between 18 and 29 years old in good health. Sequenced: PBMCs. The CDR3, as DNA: TGTGCCAGCAGCTTAGCAGTGCCCCTGGTCCGATCCTCAGATACGCAGTATTTT. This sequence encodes CASSLAVPLVRSSDTQYF. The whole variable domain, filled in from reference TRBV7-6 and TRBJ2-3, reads GAGVSQSPRYKVTKRGQDVALRCDPISGHVSLYWYRQALGQGPEFLTYFNYEAQQDKSGLPNDRFSAERPEGSISTLTIQRTEQRDSAMYRCASSLAVPLVRSSDTQYFGPGTRLTVL.